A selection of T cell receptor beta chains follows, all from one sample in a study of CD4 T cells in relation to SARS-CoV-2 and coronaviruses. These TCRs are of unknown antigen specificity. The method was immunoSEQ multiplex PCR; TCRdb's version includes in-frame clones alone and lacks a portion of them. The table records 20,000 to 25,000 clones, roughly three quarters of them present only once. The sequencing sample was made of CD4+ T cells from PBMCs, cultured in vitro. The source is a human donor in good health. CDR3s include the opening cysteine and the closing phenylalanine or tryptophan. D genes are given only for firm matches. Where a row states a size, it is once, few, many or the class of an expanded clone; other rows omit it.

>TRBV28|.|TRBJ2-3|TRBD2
TGTGCCAGCAGTTTGCTGGGACTAGCGGGACTCTATACTCGCCCAGATACGCAGTATTTT
CASSLLGLAGLYTRPDTQYF
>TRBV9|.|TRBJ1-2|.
TGTGCCAGCAGCTCGGGGGCGGCGTTGAACTATGGCTACACCTTC
CASSSGAALNYGYTF
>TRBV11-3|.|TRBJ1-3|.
TGTGCCAGCAGATCTACACTCTCTGGAAACACCATATATTTT
CASRSTLSGNTIYF
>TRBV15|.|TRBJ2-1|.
TGTGCCACCAGCAGAGAGGCCCATTTAAAGCAGTTCTTC
CATSREAHLKQFF
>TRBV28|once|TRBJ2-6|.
TGTGCCAGCACGGGACAAAACTCTGGGGCCAACGTCCTGACTTTC
CASTGQNSGANVLTF
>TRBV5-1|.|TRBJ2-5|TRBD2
TGCGCCAGCAGCCCCACCTCGACTAGCGCCCAAGAGACCCAGTACTTC
CASSPTSTSAQETQYF
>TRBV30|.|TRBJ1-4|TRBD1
TGTGCCTGGGGGCAGGGGGCCGGTGAAAAACTGTTTTTT
CAWGQGAGEKLFF
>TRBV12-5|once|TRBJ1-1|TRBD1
TGTGCTAGTGGTAAAGTCCCGGGACAGGGCAGGGAGGCTGAAGCTTTCTTT
CASGKVPGQGREAEAFF
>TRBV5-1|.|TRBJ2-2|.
TGCGCCAGCAGCTTGGCTCCAGGGAAAGTCGGGGAGCTGTTTTTT
CASSLAPGKVGELFF
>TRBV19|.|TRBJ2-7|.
TGTGCCAGTACTGGCCCGGGCGGGGACCGCTACGAGCAGTACTTC
CASTGPGGDRYEQYF
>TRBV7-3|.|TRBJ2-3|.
TGTGCCAGCAGCTTGGTTGGGGTTAACACAGATACGCAGTATTTT
CASSLVGVNTDTQYF
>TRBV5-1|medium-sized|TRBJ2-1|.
TGCGCCAGCAGTGGGGGGATGGCGGCCTACAATGAGCAGTTCTTC
CASSGGMAAYNEQFF
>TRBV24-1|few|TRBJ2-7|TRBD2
TGTGCCACCAGTGACCAACTAGCGGGAGTGGACGAGCAGTACTTC
CATSDQLAGVDEQYF
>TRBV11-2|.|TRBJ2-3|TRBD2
TGTGCCAGCAGCTTATGGCTAGCGGGAGTTACAGATACGCAGTATTTT
CASSLWLAGVTDTQYF
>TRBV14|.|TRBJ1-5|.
TGTGCCAGCAGCCAAGAGTTTCGAGGGCCCCAGCATTTT
CASSQEFRGPQHF
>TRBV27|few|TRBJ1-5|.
TGTGCCAGCAGCCAGAGCCGGGGGCGGTTTCAGCCCCAGCATTTT
CASSQSRGRFQPQHF
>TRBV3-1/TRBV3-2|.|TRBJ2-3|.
TGTGCCAGCAGCCCGTCGTTCAGGTTCGGCACAGATACGCAGTATTTT
CASSPSFRFGTDTQYF